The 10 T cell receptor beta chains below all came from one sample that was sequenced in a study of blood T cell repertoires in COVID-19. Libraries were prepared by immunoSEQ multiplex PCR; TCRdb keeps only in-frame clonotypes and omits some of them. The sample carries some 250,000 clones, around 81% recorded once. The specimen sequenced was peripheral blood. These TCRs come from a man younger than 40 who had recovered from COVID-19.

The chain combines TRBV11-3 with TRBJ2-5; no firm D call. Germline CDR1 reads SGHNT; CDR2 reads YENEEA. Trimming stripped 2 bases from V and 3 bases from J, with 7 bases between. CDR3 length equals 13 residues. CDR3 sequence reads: CASSLSAEETQYF. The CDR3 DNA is TGTGCCAGCAGCTTAAGCGCCGAAGAGACCCAGTACTTC.

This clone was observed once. The CDR3 coding sequence is TGTGCCAGCCTCACGAGGTCTGGGGCCAACGTCCTGACTTTC. Protein sequence: CASLTRSGANVLTF. V usage is TRBV5-6 and J usage is TRBJ2-6; D uncertain. The CDR3 spans 14 residues. Germline CDR1 reads SGHDT; CDR2 reads YYEEEE. V lost 7 bases and J lost 1, with 9 bases in between.

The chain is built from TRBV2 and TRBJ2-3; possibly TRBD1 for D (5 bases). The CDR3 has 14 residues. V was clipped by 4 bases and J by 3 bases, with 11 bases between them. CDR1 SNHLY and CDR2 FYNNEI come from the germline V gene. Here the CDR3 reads CASSVSRATDTQYF. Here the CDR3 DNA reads TGTGCCAGCAGTGTTTCCAGGGCAACAGATACGCAGTATTTT.

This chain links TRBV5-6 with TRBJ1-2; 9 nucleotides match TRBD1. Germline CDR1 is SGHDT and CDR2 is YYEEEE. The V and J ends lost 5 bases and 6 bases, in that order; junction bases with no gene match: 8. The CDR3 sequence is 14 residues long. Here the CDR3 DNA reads TGTGCCAGCAGTGATACAGGGGGCATCGATGGCTACACCTTC. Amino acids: CASSDTGGIDGYTF.

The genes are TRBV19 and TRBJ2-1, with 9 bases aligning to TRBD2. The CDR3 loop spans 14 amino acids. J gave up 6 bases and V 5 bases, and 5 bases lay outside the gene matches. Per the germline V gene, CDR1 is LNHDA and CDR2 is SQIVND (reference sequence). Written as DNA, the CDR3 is TGTGCCAGTAGTCTGGGACTAGCCGGCAATGAGCAGTTCTTC. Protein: CASSLGLAGNEQFF.

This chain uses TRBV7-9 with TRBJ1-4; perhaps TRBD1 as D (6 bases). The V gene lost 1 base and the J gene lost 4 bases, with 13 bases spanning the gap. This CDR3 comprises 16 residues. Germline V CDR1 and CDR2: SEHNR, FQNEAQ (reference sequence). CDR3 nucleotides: TGTGCCAGCAGCTTAGGGCAGGGGCGGAATAATGAAAAACTGTTTTTT. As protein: CASSLGQGRNNEKLFF.

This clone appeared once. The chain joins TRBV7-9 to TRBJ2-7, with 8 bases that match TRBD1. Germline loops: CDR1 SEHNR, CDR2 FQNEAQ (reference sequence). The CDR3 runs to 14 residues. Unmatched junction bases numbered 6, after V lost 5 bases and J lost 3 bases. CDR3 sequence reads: CASSPTGGLYEQYF. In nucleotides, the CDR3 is TGTGCCAGCAGCCCAACAGGGGGACTCTACGAGCAGTACTTC. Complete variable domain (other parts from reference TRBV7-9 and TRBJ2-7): DTGVSQNPRHKITKRGQNVTFRCDPISEHNRLYWYRQTLGQGPEFLTYFQNEAQLEKSRLLSDRFSAERPKGSFSTLEIQRTEQGDSAMYLCASSPTGGLYEQYFGPGTRLTVT.

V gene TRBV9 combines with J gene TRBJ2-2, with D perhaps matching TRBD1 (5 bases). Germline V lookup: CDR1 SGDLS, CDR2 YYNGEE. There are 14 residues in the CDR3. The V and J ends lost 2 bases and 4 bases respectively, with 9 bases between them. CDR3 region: CASSVQGATGELFF. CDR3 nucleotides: TGTGCCAGCAGCGTTCAGGGCGCCACCGGGGAGCTGTTTTTT.

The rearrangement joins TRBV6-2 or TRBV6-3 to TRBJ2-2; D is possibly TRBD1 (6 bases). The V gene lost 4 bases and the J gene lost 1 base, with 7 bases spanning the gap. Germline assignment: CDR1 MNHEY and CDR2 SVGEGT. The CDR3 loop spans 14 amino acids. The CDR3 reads CASSSDRNTGELFF. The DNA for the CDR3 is TGTGCCAGCAGTTCGGACAGGAACACCGGGGAGCTGTTTTTT.

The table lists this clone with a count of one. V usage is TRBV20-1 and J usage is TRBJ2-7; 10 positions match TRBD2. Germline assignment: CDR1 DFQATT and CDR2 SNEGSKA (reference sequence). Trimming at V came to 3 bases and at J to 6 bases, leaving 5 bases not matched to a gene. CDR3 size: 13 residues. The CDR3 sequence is CSASQRGGSEQYF. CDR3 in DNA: TGCAGTGCTAGTCAGCGGGGGGGCTCCGAGCAGTACTTC.